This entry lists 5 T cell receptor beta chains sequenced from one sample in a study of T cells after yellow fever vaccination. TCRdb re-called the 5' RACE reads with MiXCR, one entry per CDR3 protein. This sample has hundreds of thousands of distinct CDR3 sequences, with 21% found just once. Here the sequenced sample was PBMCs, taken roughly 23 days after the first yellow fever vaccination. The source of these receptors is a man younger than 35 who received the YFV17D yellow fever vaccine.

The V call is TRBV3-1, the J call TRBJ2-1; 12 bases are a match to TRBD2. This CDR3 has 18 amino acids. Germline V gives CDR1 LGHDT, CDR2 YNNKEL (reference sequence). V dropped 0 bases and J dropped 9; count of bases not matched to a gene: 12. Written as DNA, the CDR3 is TGTGCCAGCAGCCAAGATGTCCTAGCGGGGGGGCGCTCGGGTGAGCAGTTCTTC. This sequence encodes CASSQDVLAGGRSGEQFF.

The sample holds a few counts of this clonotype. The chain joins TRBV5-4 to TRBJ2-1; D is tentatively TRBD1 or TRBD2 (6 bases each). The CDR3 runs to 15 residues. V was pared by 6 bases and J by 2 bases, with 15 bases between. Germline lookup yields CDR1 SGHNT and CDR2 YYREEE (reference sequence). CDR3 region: CASNQKGGTYNEQFF. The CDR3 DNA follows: TGTGCCAGCAACCAAAAAGGGGGGACCTACAATGAGCAGTTCTTC.

This chain's CDR3 is CASGIPGQGRYEQYF. The CDR3 bases are TGTGCCAGCGGAATCCCGGGACAGGGGCGCTACGAGCAGTACTTC. This chain links TRBV6-1 with TRBJ2-7; 10 bases match TRBD1. The CDR3 runs 15 residues. V shed 8 bases and J 3 bases; nucleotides not matched to a gene: 10. CDR1 MNHNS and CDR2 SASEGT come from the germline V gene.

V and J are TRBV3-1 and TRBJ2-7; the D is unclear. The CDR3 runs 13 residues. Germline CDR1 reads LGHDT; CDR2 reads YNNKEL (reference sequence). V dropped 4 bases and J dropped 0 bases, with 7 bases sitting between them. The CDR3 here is CASSRASSYEQYF. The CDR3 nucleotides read TGTGCCAGCAGCCGCGCGAGCTCCTACGAGCAGTACTTC.

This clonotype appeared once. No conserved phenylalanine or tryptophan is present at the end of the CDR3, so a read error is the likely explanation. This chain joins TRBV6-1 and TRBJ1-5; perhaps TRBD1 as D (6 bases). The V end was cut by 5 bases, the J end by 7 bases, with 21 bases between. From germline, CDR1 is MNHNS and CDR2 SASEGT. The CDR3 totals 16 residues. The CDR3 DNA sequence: TGTGCCAGCAGTCCGGGGATGGGGGCCAAGAGGCAGCCCCAGCATTCT. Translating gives CASSPGMGAKRQPQHS.